The next 19 T cell receptor beta chains were all read from a single sample in a study of T-cell memory formation after mild COVID-19. TCRdb used MiXCR to reprocess the 5' RACE reads, holding one entry per CDR3 protein. The profile shows hundreds of thousands of distinct CDR3 sequences, 20% to 25% of them singletons. Sequencing input: PBMCs or a T cell subset sorted from them (not recorded which). The receptors stem from a man aged 18 to 30 who had mild COVID-19 (a few samples of this study predate the infection). Cell type and time point are not known.

The rearrangement uses TRBV4-3 and TRBJ2-1; tentatively, D is TRBD1 (5 bases). The CDR3 runs to 16 residues. Trimming shortened V by 5 bases and J by 1 base, and 15 bases separated the two germline ends. CDR1 LGHNA and CDR2 YSLEER come from the germline V gene. CDR3 region: CASSTGGPGSYNEQFF. CDR3 nucleotides: TGCGCCAGCAGCACAGGTGGGCCAGGGTCCTACAATGAGCAGTTCTTC.

This clonotype was counted many times. The chain recombines TRBV3-1 with TRBJ2-3, with D perhaps matching TRBD1 or TRBD2 (5 bases each). The germline CDR1 and CDR2 sequences are LGHDT and YNNKEL (reference sequence). Trimming left V 0 bases short and J 12 bases short, with 13 bases between. The CDR3 is 13 residues long. The CDR3 DNA follows: TGTGCCAGCAGCCAAGATTGGGGGAGAACCCAGTATTTT. As protein: CASSQDWGRTQYF.

V usage is TRBV7-9 and J usage is TRBJ2-3; 8 positions agree with TRBD1. The CDR3 is made up of 16 amino acids. In germline, CDR1 is SEHNR, CDR2 FQNEAQ (reference sequence). The junction had 10 bases not matched to a gene; V was cut back by 5 bases and J by 3 bases. CDR3 protein: CASSPRTGRGTDTQYF. The CDR3 DNA reads TGTGCCAGCAGCCCTCGGACAGGGCGGGGTACAGATACGCAGTATTTT. The entire variable domain, with the rest obtained from reference TRBV7-9 and TRBJ2-3, is as follows: DTGVSQNPRHKITKRGQNVTFRCDPISEHNRLYWYRQTLGQGPEFLTYFQNEAQLEKSRLLSDRFSAERPKGSFSTLEIQRTEQGDSAMYLCASSPRTGRGTDTQYFGPGTRLTVL.

This clonotype was counted many times. V is TRBV11-2 and J is TRBJ2-5; 9 bases line up with TRBD2. The CDR3 consists of 15 residues. V shed 5 bases and J 0 bases; nucleotides not matched to a gene: 4. The germline CDR1 and CDR2 sequences are SGHAT and FQNNGV. CDR3 protein: CASSMAGGYQETQYF. DNA for the CDR3: TGTGCCAGCAGCATGGCGGGGGGGTACCAAGAGACCCAGTACTTC.

This clonotype was seen more than once but under ten times. V gene TRBV12-3 or TRBV12-4 combines with J gene TRBJ2-5, with D perhaps TRBD2 (6 bases). The germline V and J ends were trimmed by 6 bases and 5 bases, with 16 bases remaining between them. CDR3 length: 14 residues. CDR3 sequence (DNA): TGTGCCAGCAGCCCCACAGGAGGGTTGGAGACCCAGTACTTC. Translation: CASSPTGGLETQYF.

The gene calls are TRBV5-6 and TRBJ1-2, with no clear D. V lost 1 base to trimming and J lost 2 bases, with 9 bases between them. This CDR3 is 14 amino acids long. CDR1 SGHDT and CDR2 YYEEEE come from the germline V gene. The CDR3 here is CASSLRSENYGYTF. Written as DNA, the CDR3 is TGTGCCAGCAGCTTGAGGTCGGAGAACTATGGCTACACCTTC.

The chain links TRBV29-1 to TRBJ2-5; D remains ambiguous. Germline CDR1 and CDR2: SQVTM and ANQGSEA. CDR3 length equals 14 residues. V was cut by 6 bases and J by 0 bases, with 14 bases left in between. The CDR3 bases are TGCAGCGTACTCGACTGGACGTACCAAGAGACCCAGTACTTC. Translation: CSVLDWTYQETQYF.

V is TRBV7-9 and J is TRBJ2-3; D uncertain. The CDR3 has 14 amino acids. Trimming took 8 bases from V and 0 from J, leaving 12 bases between them. CDR1 and CDR2 from the germline V gene are SEHNR and FQNEAQ (reference sequence). DNA for the CDR3: TGTGCCAGCGCCAAAGATTGGAGCACAGATACGCAGTATTTT. Translating gives CASAKDWSTDTQYF.

The chain uses TRBV4-1 and TRBJ2-7, with a possible D match to TRBD2 (6 bases). The CDR3 runs to 14 residues. Germline loops: CDR1 MGHRA, CDR2 YSYEKL. V gave up 0 bases and J gave up 9 bases, with 15 bases separating them. The CDR3 DNA reads as TGCGCCAGCAGCCAAGATTGGAGGGATTTAGCGCAGTACTTC. As protein: CASSQDWRDLAQYF.

The genes are TRBV4-1 and TRBJ2-2, with TRBD1 as a possible D gene (6 bases). Germline V gene data show CDR1 as MGHRA and CDR2 as YSYEKL. The V end was cut by 1 base, the J end by 4 bases, with 10 bases between. This CDR3 comprises 15 residues. In DNA form, the CDR3 reads TGCGCCAGCAGCCAAGGGACAGTCGCCACCGGGGAGCTGTTTTTT. It yields the protein CASSQGTVATGELFF.

This clonotype was detected a few times. The chain links TRBV29-1 to TRBJ2-2, with D uncertain. Germline CDR1 reads SQVTM; CDR2 reads ANQGSEA. The CDR3 runs to 13 residues. V was trimmed by 7 bases and J by 2 bases, leaving 11 bases between them. The CDR3 DNA reads as TGCAGCGCCTCGGGCTATAACACCGGGGAGCTGTTTTTT. It codes for CSASGYNTGELFF.

There are a few counts of this clonotype. CDR3 nucleotides: TGCAGCGTTGAAACTGCAGGGAAGAGCTACGAGCAGTACTTC. Amino acids: CSVETAGKSYEQYF. V is TRBV29-1 and J is TRBJ2-7; TRBD1 is a possible D gene (5 bases). This CDR3 comprises 14 residues. V shed 2 bases and J shed 3 bases, with 14 bases lying between them. Germline V gives CDR1 SQVTM, CDR2 ANQGSEA.

There are many counts of this clonotype. The chain combines TRBV7-9 with TRBJ2-3, with D perhaps being TRBD1 or TRBD2 (5 bases each). V was shortened by 8 bases and J by 2 bases, with 14 bases between the two germline ends. Germline loops: CDR1 SEHNR, CDR2 FQNEAQ (reference sequence). CDR3 length: 14 amino acids. The CDR3 spells CASHRDQYTDTQYF. CDR3 nucleotide sequence: TGTGCCAGCCACCGGGACCAATACACAGATACGCAGTATTTT.

The rearrangement uses TRBV6-5 and TRBJ1-5; TRBD1 matches at 11 bases. CDR3 size: 15 residues. Germline-derived CDR1 and CDR2 are MNHEY and SVGAGI. V lost 2 bases and J lost 8; bases outside the gene matches: 5. The CDR3 sequence is CASSYAWDRGKPQHF. CDR3 bases: TGTGCCAGCAGTTACGCATGGGACAGGGGGAAGCCCCAGCATTTT.

This chain connects TRBV20-1 to TRBJ1-5; D is uncertain. This CDR3 comprises 12 residues. Looked up from germline, CDR1 is DFQATT and CDR2 is SNEGSKA (reference sequence). Trimming shortened V by 6 bases and J by 0 bases, and 6 bases separated the two germline ends. The CDR3: CSAVNSNQPQHF. In DNA, the CDR3 is TGCAGTGCCGTCAATAGCAATCAGCCCCAGCATTTT.

The chain joins TRBV5-1 to TRBJ2-7; D might be TRBD1 or TRBD2, each matching 5 bases. The germline gives CDR1 SGHRS, CDR2 YFSETQ. Trimming left V 4 bases short and J 6 bases short, with 23 bases between. The CDR3 runs to 16 residues. CDR3 sequence: CASSPPMIGTPSEQYF. CDR3 DNA sequence: TGCGCCAGCAGCCCACCGATGATCGGGACCCCCTCCGAGCAGTACTTC. The full variable domain, with the rest looked up from reference TRBV5-1 and TRBJ2-7, is KAGVTQTPRYLIKTRGQQVTLSCSPISGHRSVSWYQQTPGQGLQFLFEYFSETQRNKGNFPGRFSGRQFSNSRSEMNVSTLELGDSALYLCASSPPMIGTPSEQYFGPGTRLTVT.

This rearrangement joins TRBV5-1 to TRBJ1-2; no reliable D call. Per the germline V gene, CDR1 is SGHRS and CDR2 is YFSETQ. The ends were cut back, 4 bases at V and 7 bases at J, with 17 bases in the middle. This CDR3 has 14 residues. The CDR3 loop is CASSLSLEAGGYTF. DNA for the CDR3: TGCGCCAGCAGCCTAAGTCTCGAGGCGGGTGGCTACACCTTC.

This clonotype came up a few times. The chain joins TRBV4-1 to TRBJ1-1; D possibly corresponds to TRBD1 (6 bases). Germline V gives CDR1 MGHRA, CDR2 YSYEKL. Trimming cost V 4 bases and J 10 bases, with 16 bases left between them. This CDR3 spans 13 amino acids. DNA of the CDR3: TGCGCCAGCAGCCGGGGGGCAGGGGCTAGAGCTTTCTTT. This encodes CASSRGAGARAFF.

The rearrangement joins TRBV30 to TRBJ1-2; 7 bases are shared with TRBD1. The CDR3 has 16 residues. The ends lost 0 bases at V and 5 bases at J; junction bases unmatched: 12. Germline lookup yields CDR1 GTSNPN and CDR2 SVGIG (reference sequence). The CDR3 region is CAWSVLKAGGGYGYTF. The CDR3 DNA reads as TGTGCCTGGAGTGTACTGAAGGCAGGGGGAGGGTATGGCTACACCTTC.